This T cell receptor (beta chain) was retrieved from a study of blood T cell repertoires in COVID-19. The protocol was immunoSEQ multiplex PCR, while the TCRdb copy is restricted to in-frame clones and leaves out a portion. The data show about 280,000 clones, 88% seen once. This CDR3 has 14 residues. Germline V gives CDR1 MDHEN, CDR2 SYDVKM. After removal of 6 bases from V and 7 bases from J, the junction contained 11 bases not matched to a gene. Sequenced input: PBMCs or T cells enriched from blood (not recorded which). This TCR came from a woman aged 25 to 39 who had recovered from COVID-19. V and J are TRBV28 and TRBJ1-2, with 7 bases matching TRBD1. CDR3 DNA sequence: TGTGCCAGCAGGGCCGGGACAGTAATTAGTGGCTACACCTTC. This translates into CASRAGTVISGYTF.